The present entry profiles one T cell receptor (beta chain) with its context. Its antigen is still unknown. Data came from immunoSEQ multiplex PCR; TCRdb stores just in-frame clones and leaves some out. This table holds tens of thousands of clones, approximately 90% found once. These data are taken from a study of T cells in localized non-small cell lung cancer. Notes on the study in general: Researchers found a median around 61 of the top 100 tumor clones in adjacent lung. The study found T cell clonality highest in uninvolved adjacent lung, above tumor. A higher density of T cells in blood coincided with extended overall survival.

Trimming removed 4 bases from V and 9 bases from J; junction bases left unmatched: 9. CDR3 size: 14 residues. In germline, CDR1 is LGHNA, CDR2 YNFKEQ. Source: peripheral blood, taken before any cancer treatment. The sequence was collected from a male donor aged 60 or older with stage III squamous cell lung carcinoma. V gene TRBV4-2 combines with J gene TRBJ2-1, with TRBD2 matching 7 bases. The CDR3 loop is CASSPRAGDGEQFF. The CDR3 nucleotides are TGTGCCAGCAGCCCCCGGGCGGGAGATGGTGAGCAGTTCTTC.